The sequence of this TCR beta chain was determined in a study of blood T cell repertoires in COVID-19. Study-level background: Whether acute or convalescent, the COVID-19 samples came from the United States, Italy and Spain.

Germline V CDR1 and CDR2: SGHDT, YYEEEE. Trimming stripped 2 bases from V and 6 bases from J, with 18 bases between. CDR3 length equals 15 residues. Using immunoSEQ multiplex PCR, the repertoire was profiled, and TCRdb retains in-frame clones only, with some absent. The repertoire holds about 160,000 clones, with about 85% as singletons. The chain couples TRBV5-6 to TRBJ2-7, with D perhaps matching TRBD1 (5 bases). The sample consisted of peripheral blood. This TCR came from a human donor with acute or convalescent COVID-19. The donor label of this sample is uncertain. CDR3 DNA: TGTGCCAGCAGCTTCGGCCCACAGGAACGCGGCGAGCAGTACTTC. This sequence encodes CASSFGPQERGEQYF.